This TCR beta chain was found in a study of T cell responses to AZD1222 COVID-19 vaccine. Study results and caveats: White British donors predominated, females outnumbered males, and clonal diversity was possibly underestimated. With two AZD1222 doses given, Spike-specific TCR breadth and depth both rose. In the spike-specific TCR repertoire, nearly half reportedly target unmutated variant regions.

This CDR3 region has 18 residues. Germline values: CDR1 LGHNA, CDR2 YNFKEQ. V was shortened by 2 bases and J by 0 bases, with 14 bases between the two germline ends. With respect to this clone: No antigen is known for it.

The repertoire was sequenced with immunoSEQ multiplex PCR; TCRdb's copy has only in-frame clones and lacks some. The sample carries 150,000 to 200,000 clones, over 80% recorded once. This chain uses TRBV4-2 with TRBJ2-6; no definite D call. The TCR originated in an adult who received the MenACWY meningococcal vaccine as a control. The source was peripheral blood, collected 28 days after the second dose of the MenACWY control vaccine. CDR3 nucleotides: TGTGCCAGCAGCCAAACGGCCGCCCGCTCCTCTGGGGCCAACGTCCTGACTTTC. This encodes CASSQTAARSSGANVLTF.